This T cell receptor beta chain was documented in a study of a mutant IDH1 vaccine in newly diagnosed glioma. Study background: Commencement of vaccination occurred 4-6 weeks following radiotherapy alone, or concurrently with temozolomide cycles. Overall study results and limits: Evidence of vaccine-induced immune responses was documented in approximately 93% of patients.

With respect to this clone: Its antigen is currently unknown.

Sequencing used immunoSEQ multiplex PCR; TCRdb keeps in-frame clones, though not all of them. The sample holds 45,000 to 55,000 clones; approximately 84% are singletons and the top ten take about 4%. Trimming left V 1 base short and J 0 bases short, with 3 bases between. The CDR3 covers 14 residues. Germline V CDR1 and CDR2: SGHVS, FNYEAQ. The time point here: week 47, end of study. Every vaccination contained 300 ug of the mutant IDH1 20-mer peptide and was paired with topical imiquimod. The chain joins TRBV7-6 to TRBJ2-2, with D uncertain. The clonotype originates from a woman in her thirties with glioma. Some clones in this sample may be carry-over from other donors' samples. The material sequenced was PBMCs, taken from a glioma patient whose treatment included an IDH1 peptide vaccine. In DNA, the CDR3 is TGTGCCAGCAGCTTAGATCCGAACACCGGGGAGCTGTTTTTT. It yields the protein CASSLDPNTGELFF.